The next 17 T cell receptor beta chains were all read from a single sample in a study of identical twins. TCRdb processed the 5' RACE reads anew with MiXCR; each CDR3 protein has one entry. The sample carries about 280,000 distinct CDR3 sequences, more than 6.5% recorded once. The sample also formed part of further work on yellow fever vaccine responses in identical twins.

Source material: memory (CD45RO+) T cells sorted from blood. The receptors originated from a woman aged 18-29 years in good health.

V gene TRBV3-1 combines with J gene TRBJ2-7, with TRBD1 matching over 8 bases. Trimming cost V 3 bases and J 0 bases; bases outside gene matches: 7. CDR1 and CDR2 from the germline V gene are LGHDT and YNNKEL (reference sequence). The CDR3 length is 16 residues. CDR3 nucleotide sequence: TGTGCCAGCAGCCAGACCGGGACAGGCCTCTCCTACGAGCAGTACTTC. Its protein product is CASSQTGTGLSYEQYF.

The chain links TRBV2 to TRBJ1-6; D is ambiguous. V gave up 1 base and J gave up 10 bases, with 14 bases separating them. The CDR3 has 15 amino acids. In germline, CDR1 is SNHLY, CDR2 FYNNEI. The CDR3 coding sequence is TGTGCCAGCAGTGAAGGGGGAGGGCTTTGGTCACCCCTCCACTTT. It encodes CASSEGGGLWSPLHF.

This clonotype was recorded many times. This sequence joins TRBV7-9 and TRBJ1-6; D possibly corresponds to TRBD1 (6 bases). Trimming cost V 5 bases and J 15 bases, with 17 bases left between them. This CDR3 contains 13 residues. The germline gives CDR1 SEHNR, CDR2 FQNEAQ (reference sequence). In DNA form, the CDR3 reads TGTGCCAGCAGCCCCCCGGACAGCCGTTTCCTCCACTTT. It specifies CASSPPDSRFLHF. The complete variable domain, with remaining parts taken from reference TRBV7-9 and TRBJ1-6, reads DTGVSQNPRHKITKRGQNVTFRCDPISEHNRLYWYRQTLGQGPEFLTYFQNEAQLEKSRLLSDRFSAERPKGSFSTLEIQRTEQGDSAMYLCASSPPDSRFLHFGNGTRLTVT.

This clonotype was seen only a few times. The chain couples TRBV6-2 or TRBV6-3 to TRBJ1-1, with 7 bases fitting TRBD1. V was pared by 6 bases and J by 1 base, with 23 bases of the junction left unmatched. The CDR3 has 20 amino acids. Per the germline V gene, CDR1 is MNHEY and CDR2 is SVGEGT. The CDR3 sequence is CASSRRTLALEGAENTEAFF. The DNA for the CDR3 is TGTGCCAGCAGCCGCCGTACACTGGCCCTGGAGGGGGCCGAGAACACTGAAGCTTTCTTT.

This clonotype came up a few times. The chain employs TRBV19 and TRBJ1-2; no definite D call. CDR1 is LNHDA, CDR2 SQIVND, per germline (reference sequence). Trimming removed 5 bases from V and 6 bases from J, with 13 bases in between. The CDR3 length is 13 residues. This CDR3 is CASSPSYTDGYTF. Written as DNA, the CDR3 is TGTGCCAGTAGTCCCAGTTATACGGATGGCTACACCTTC.

This clonotype was detected many times. The V call is TRBV27, the J call TRBJ1-2; unclear D gene. The CDR3 loop spans 13 amino acids. Germline CDR1 MNHEY, CDR2 SMNVEV (reference sequence). Between the trimmed V and J ends, which lost 6 bases and 6 bases, there was a span of 14 bases. The CDR3 sequence: CASRPPGLNGYTF. In nucleotides, the CDR3 is TGTGCCAGCAGGCCACCCGGGTTGAATGGCTACACCTTC.

This clonotype was picked up a small number of times. The V call is TRBV4-1, the J call TRBJ2-1, with 7 bases that match TRBD2. The CDR3 is 15 residues long. V was pared by 3 bases and J by 2 bases, with 4 bases of the junction left unmatched. Germline V gives CDR1 MGHRA, CDR2 YSYEKL. The CDR3 here is CASSHPGLTYNEQFF. The CDR3 DNA reads as TGCGCCAGCAGCCATCCGGGACTAACCTACAATGAGCAGTTCTTC.

This clonotype was detected ten times or more. The chain links TRBV11-2 to TRBJ2-4, with 7 bases that match TRBD2. The CDR3 sequence is 16 residues long. CDR1 and CDR2 (germline): SGHAT, FQNNGV. The V gene end was trimmed by 5 bases and the J gene end by 6 bases; junction bases not matched to a gene: 13. The CDR3 protein is CASSRGGFWEGNIQYF. DNA for the CDR3: TGTGCCAGCAGCAGAGGAGGATTTTGGGAGGGAAACATTCAGTACTTC.

The table lists this clonotype with a few counts. This chain uses TRBV14 with TRBJ1-6, with D possibly being TRBD1 (5 bases). V was clipped by 3 bases and J by 14 bases, with 8 bases between them. This CDR3 has 11 amino acids. Germline loops: CDR1 SGHDN, CDR2 FVKESK. Here the CDR3 reads CASSHQGTLHF. The CDR3 nucleotides read TGTGCCAGCAGCCACCAGGGCACCCTCCACTTT.

This clonotype appeared a few times. The chain uses TRBV25-1 and TRBJ1-1; D unclear. Trimming cost V 4 bases and J 0 bases, with 9 bases left between them. Germline CDR1 reads MGHDK; CDR2 reads SYGVNS. This CDR3 contains 14 residues. CDR3 in amino acids: CASSGSSMNTEAFF. In DNA, the CDR3 is TGTGCCAGCAGTGGTAGCTCAATGAACACTGAAGCTTTCTTT.

This sequence joins TRBV24-1 and TRBJ1-5, with TRBD1 matching 8 bases. V lost 5 bases, J lost 5 bases, and 4 bases stayed unmatched. The CDR3 is made up of 14 amino acids. CDR1 and CDR2 (germline): KGHDR, SFDVKD. The CDR3 DNA reads as TGTGCCACCAGTGGGACAGGGTTGGATCAGCCCCAGCATTTT. This gives the protein CATSGTGLDQPQHF.

With respect to this clonotype: A read error may be the cause here, since a much bigger clone is one base away. The V call is TRBV7-3, the J call TRBJ2-1; 11 nucleotides agree with TRBD2. V shed 8 bases and J 5 bases; nucleotides not matched to a gene: 20. The CDR3 has 19 amino acids. Germline V gene data show CDR1 as SGHTA and CDR2 as FQGTGA. The CDR3: CASCPSLAGGRPLNNEQFF. The CDR3 coding sequence is TGTGCCAGCTGCCCATCGTTAGCGGGGGGGCGTCCCTTAAACAATGAGCAGTTCTTC.

This clonotype came up a few times. The chain employs TRBV2 and TRBJ1-2, with TRBD1 as a possible D gene (6 bases). This CDR3 contains 11 residues. Germline CDR1 SNHLY, CDR2 FYNNEI. V was cut by 4 bases and J by 8 bases, with 8 bases left in between. This chain's CDR3 is CASSAGAGYTF. CDR3 in DNA: TGTGCCAGCAGTGCAGGGGCCGGCTACACCTTC.

This clonotype appeared a few times. J is TRBJ1-2 and V is TRBV3-1, with 8 bases fitting TRBD1. V lost 3 bases and J lost 2; bases outside the gene matches: 8. The germline gives CDR1 LGHDT, CDR2 YNNKEL (reference sequence). CDR3 length: 16 amino acids. For the CDR3, the DNA is TGTGCCAGCAGCCAGATGGGCCCAGGGGGCAACTATGGCTACACCTTC. The encoded protein is CASSQMGPGGNYGYTF. Variable domain in full (rest from reference TRBV3-1 and TRBJ1-2): DTAVSQTPKYLVTQMGNDKSIKCEQNLGHDTMYWYKQDSKKFLKIMFSYNNKELIINETVPNRFSPKSPDKAHLNLHINSLELGDSAVYFCASSQMGPGGNYGYTFGSGTRLTVV.

The chain uses TRBV19 and TRBJ1-1; no clear D. In germline, CDR1 is LNHDA, CDR2 SQIVND (reference sequence). The V and J ends lost 2 bases and 3 bases respectively, with 10 bases between them. This CDR3 has 14 residues. DNA of the CDR3: TGTGCCAGTAGTATATCCGGGGTTGACACTGAAGCTTTCTTT. As protein: CASSISGVDTEAFF.

The V call is TRBV7-3, the J call TRBJ2-5, with 8 bases that match TRBD1. Per germline, CDR1 SGHTA and CDR2 FQGTGA. The V gene end was trimmed by 4 bases and the J gene end by 5 bases; junction bases not matched to a gene: 6. The CDR3 spans 14 residues. The CDR3 nucleotides are TGTGCCAGCAGCTCGGACAGGGATGGGGAGACCCAGTACTTC. This translates into CASSSDRDGETQYF.

This clonotype has a handful of counts. CDR3: CAISDLKDGSGELFF. In nucleotides, the CDR3 is TGTGCCATCAGTGACCTTAAGGACGGCAGTGGGGAGCTGTTTTTT. The V gene is TRBV10-3, the J gene TRBJ2-2, with D unclear. This CDR3 contains 15 residues. V lost 3 bases and J lost 8, with 16 bases in between. CDR1 and CDR2 from the germline V gene are ENHRY and SYGVKD.